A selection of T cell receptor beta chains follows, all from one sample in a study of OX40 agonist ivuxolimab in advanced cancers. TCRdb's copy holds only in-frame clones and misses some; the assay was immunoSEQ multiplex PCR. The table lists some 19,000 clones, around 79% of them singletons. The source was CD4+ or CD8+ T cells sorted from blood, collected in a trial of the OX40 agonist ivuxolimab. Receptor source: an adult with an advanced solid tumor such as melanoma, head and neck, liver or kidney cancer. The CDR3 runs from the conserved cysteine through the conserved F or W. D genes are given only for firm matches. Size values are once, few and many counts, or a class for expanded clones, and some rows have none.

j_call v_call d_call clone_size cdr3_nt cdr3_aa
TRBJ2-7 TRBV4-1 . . TGCGCCAGCAGCCAAGATTTCCCGGGTCCCTACGAGCAGTACTTC CASSQDFPGPYEQYF
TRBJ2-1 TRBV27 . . TGTGCCAGCAGTCCACGGCTGGGCCTCAATGAGCAGTTCTTC CASSPRLGLNEQFF
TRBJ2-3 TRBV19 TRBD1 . TGTGCCAGTAGTCTATCTGACAGGGGCCCTAGCACAGATACGCAGTATTTT CASSLSDRGPSTDTQYF
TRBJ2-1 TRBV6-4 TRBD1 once TGTGCCAGCAGTGTTACAGGGGATCCCTACAATGAGCAGTTCTTC CASSVTGDPYNEQFF
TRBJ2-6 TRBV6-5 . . TGTGCCAGCAGTTTAACAGGCTTCTCTGGGGCCAACGTCCTGACTTTC CASSLTGFSGANVLTF
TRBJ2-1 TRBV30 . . TGTGCCTGGAGTGTGGGACCCAATGAGCAGTTCTTC CAWSVGPNEQFF
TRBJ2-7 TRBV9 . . TGTGCCAGCAGCGTAGAGGGAACGGGGATCAACGAGCAGTACTTC CASSVEGTGINEQYF
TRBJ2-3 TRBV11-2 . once TGTGCCAGCAGCTCCTCGGGGCCCGGTACAGATACGCAGTATTTT CASSSSGPGTDTQYF
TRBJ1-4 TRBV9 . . TGTGCCAGCAGCGTAGACAGGGAACCTTTAACTAATGAAAAACTGTTTTTT CASSVDREPLTNEKLFF
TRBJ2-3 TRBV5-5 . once TGTGCCAGCAGCGAAAAAGCAGATACGCAGTATTTT CASSEKADTQYF
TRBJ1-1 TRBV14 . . TGTGCCAGCAGGAAGTTGGGGAACACTGAAGCTTTCTTT CASRKLGNTEAFF
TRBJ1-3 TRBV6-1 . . TGTGCCAGCAGTGAAGGAGGTTCTGGAAACACCATATATTTT CASSEGGSGNTIYF
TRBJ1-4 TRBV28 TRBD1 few TGTGCCAGCAGTCGGGACAGGGGATGGAATGAAAAACTGTTTTTT CASSRDRGWNEKLFF
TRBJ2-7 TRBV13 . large TGTGCCAGCAGCGGGGACATCTACGAGCAGTACTTC CASSGDIYEQYF
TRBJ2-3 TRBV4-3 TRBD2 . TGCGCCAGCAGCCCTAGCGGGAGCCCAGATACGCAGTATTTT CASSPSGSPDTQYF
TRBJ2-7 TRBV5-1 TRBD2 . TGCGCCAGCAGCTTTAGCGGGAGCTCCTACGAGCAGTACTTC CASSFSGSSYEQYF
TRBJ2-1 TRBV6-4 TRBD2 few TGTGCCAGCAGCATGCTAGCGGGAGTGGGTGAGCAGTTCTTC CASSMLAGVGEQFF
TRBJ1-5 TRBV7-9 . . TGTGCCAGCAGCTTATGGGACGGAAATCAGCCCCAGCATTTT CASSLWDGNQPQHF
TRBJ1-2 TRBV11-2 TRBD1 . TGTGCCAGCAGCCAAGGTTTTCCGGGACAGGTCTATGGCTACACCTTC CASSQGFPGQVYGYTF
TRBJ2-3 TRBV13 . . TGTGCCAGCAGCTTTTCGAGCCCGGGTGTTTCTAGCACAGATACGCAGTATTTT CASSFSSPGVSSTDTQYF
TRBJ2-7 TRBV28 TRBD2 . TGTGCCAGCAGTTCCCCATCTCTTAGCGGGCACTACGAGCAGTACTTC CASSSPSLSGHYEQYF
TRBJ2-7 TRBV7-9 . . TGTGCCAGCAGCTGGGGGTCTGGAGAGCAGTACTTC CASSWGSGEQYF
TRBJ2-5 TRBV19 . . TGTGCCAGTTGGGGTGGGGGGTTGGAGACCCAGTACTTC CASWGGGLETQYF
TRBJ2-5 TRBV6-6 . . TGTGCCACCCACGGCGGTGAGACCCAGTACTTC CATHGGETQYF
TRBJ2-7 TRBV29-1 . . TGCAGCGTTGAGACAGGACTCTACGAGCAGTACTTC CSVETGLYEQYF
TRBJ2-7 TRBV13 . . TGTGCCAGCAGCGGCCTGGAGCAGTACTTC CASSGLEQYF
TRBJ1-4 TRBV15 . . TGTGCCACCAGCGGATGGACTGATCATAATGAAAAACTGTTTTTT CATSGWTDHNEKLFF
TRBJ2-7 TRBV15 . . TGTGCCACCAGCAGCCCTCTAAGGGAAGGGACGGGCGAGCAGTACTTC CATSSPLREGTGEQYF
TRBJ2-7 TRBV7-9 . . TGTGCCAGCGGGGGCTTCGGGGACGAGCAGTACTTC CASGGFGDEQYF
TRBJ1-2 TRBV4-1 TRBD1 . TGCGCCAGCAGCCAAGAGGACAGGAGCAACTATGGCTACACCTTC CASSQEDRSNYGYTF
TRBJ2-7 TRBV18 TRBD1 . TGTGCAGCCCCCGGGACAGGGGTGTACGAGCAGTACTTC CAAPGTGVYEQYF